The subject of this entry is one T cell receptor (beta chain). Its antigen is undetermined. This CDR3 contains 16 residues. Trimming took off 1 base at V and 4 bases at J, with 14 bases between the two ends. The V gene's germline CDR1 is KGHSH and CDR2 LQKENI. This sample was taken from a study of Ad26.COV2.S vaccination and SARS-CoV-2 variants. Study summary: Dosing was one shot or two shots 56 days apart.

Study findings and constraints: Following vaccination, spike-specific CD8+ and CD4+ T cell responses reportedly exhibited substantial breadth. The TCR-based breadth and depth measures might underestimate overall T cell responses.

Profiled with immunoSEQ multiplex PCR; TCRdb holds only in-frame clones, not every one. Of roughly 250,000 clones listed, roughly 89% are singletons. The treatment here: roughly 18 received Ad26.COV2.S at low or high dose, single or two shots; 5 received placebo; per-sample allocation not given. Material that was analyzed had been drawn on day 63 after the first vaccine or placebo injection. Adults aged 18-55 years in Boston included the donor. The specimen comprised peripheral blood, sampled in a trial of Ad26.COV2.S vaccine versus placebo. This sequence originates from a person between 18 and 65 years old who received the Ad26.COV2.S COVID-19 vaccine or a placebo. This chain joins TRBV18 and TRBJ1-3, with TRBD1 as a possible D gene (5 bases). The CDR3 protein is CASSPRGQRDGNTIYF. CDR3 in DNA: TGTGCCAGCTCACCACGGGGCCAAAGAGACGGAAACACCATATATTTT.